This T cell receptor (beta chain) derives from a study of blood T cell repertoires in COVID-19. As for the study in general: Donors in the United States, Italy and Spain gave samples during acute or convalescent COVID-19. T cells, B-cell-depleted T cells, or PBMCs provided the cDNA or gDNA that served as material.

In the authors' workflow: Amplification from reference gene primers served as the basis for estimated nucleated cell counts. Method: immunoSEQ multiplex PCR; TCRdb's copy keeps in-frame clones and lacks some. V and J calls and clone size are those listed in that table; D and trimming were worked out from the DNA. The repertoire consists of about 76,000 clones, with about 86% occurring once and the leading ten covering roughly a sixth. CDR1 is LGHDT, CDR2 YNNKEL, per germline (reference sequence). This CDR3 is built from 14 residues. V was cut by 4 bases and J by 0 bases, with 9 bases left in between.

The sample consisted of peripheral blood. The clonotype was recovered from a human donor in a cohort sampled during active COVID-19. This chain joins TRBV3-1 (or the pseudogene TRBV3-2) and TRBJ1-2; tentative D call: TRBD1 (5 bases). CDR3 sequence reads: CASSLRGSNYGYTF. CDR3 in DNA: TGTGCCAGCAGCCTTAGGGGATCTAACTATGGCTACACCTTC.